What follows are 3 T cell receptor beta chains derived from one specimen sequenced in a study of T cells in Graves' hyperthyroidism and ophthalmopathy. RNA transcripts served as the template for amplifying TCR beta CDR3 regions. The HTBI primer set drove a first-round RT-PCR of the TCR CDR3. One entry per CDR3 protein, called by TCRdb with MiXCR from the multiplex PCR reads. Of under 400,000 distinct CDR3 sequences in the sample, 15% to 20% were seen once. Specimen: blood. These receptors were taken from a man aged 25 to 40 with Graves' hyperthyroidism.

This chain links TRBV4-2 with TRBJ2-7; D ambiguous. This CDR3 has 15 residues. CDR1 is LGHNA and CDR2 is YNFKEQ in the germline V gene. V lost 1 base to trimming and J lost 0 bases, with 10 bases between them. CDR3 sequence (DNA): TGTGCCAGCAGCCAAGGGGTCGCGGACTCCTACGAGCAGTACTTC. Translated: CASSQGVADSYEQYF.

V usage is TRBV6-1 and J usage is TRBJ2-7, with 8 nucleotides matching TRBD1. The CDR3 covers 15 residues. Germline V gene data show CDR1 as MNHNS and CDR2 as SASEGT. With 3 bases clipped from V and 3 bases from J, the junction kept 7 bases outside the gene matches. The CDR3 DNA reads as TGTGCCAGCAGTGACCCGGCAGGGGGCATCTACGAGCAGTACTTC. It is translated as CASSDPAGGIYEQYF.

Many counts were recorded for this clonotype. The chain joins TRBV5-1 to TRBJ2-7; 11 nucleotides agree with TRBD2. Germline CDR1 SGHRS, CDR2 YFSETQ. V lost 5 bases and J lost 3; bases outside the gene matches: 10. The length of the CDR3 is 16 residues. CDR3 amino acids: CASSPSASGGSYEQYF. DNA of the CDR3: TGCGCCAGCAGTCCGTCCGCTAGCGGGGGGAGCTACGAGCAGTACTTC.